This record concerns one T cell receptor beta chain sequence. Antigen: not known. Sequencing was performed with immunoSEQ multiplex PCR; in TCRdb, only in-frame clones are kept and a portion is missing. The sample has about 150,000 clones; about 92% are singletons. The source of the sample is a study of T cell responses to AZD1222 COVID-19 vaccine. Analysis merged second doses at about 4 or about 12 weeks. The V and J ends lost 6 bases and 1 base, in that order; junction bases with no gene match: 2. This CDR3 contains 13 residues. Looked up from germline, CDR1 is SNHLY and CDR2 is FYNNEI. Study-wide points: White British people made up most donors, females outnumbered males, and clonal diversity was possibly underestimated. Baseline serology detected seropositivity in only a handful of AZD1222 recipients. Researchers report vaccine-associated CD4 TCRs spanning spike, with dominance at 160-218 and 743-854.

This material consisted of peripheral blood, taken 28 days after the second AZD1222 dose. The clonotype comes from an adult who received the AZD1222 COVID-19 vaccine. V is TRBV2 and J is TRBJ1-1, with 7 bases that match TRBD1. The chain's CDR3 is CASRGTENTEAFF. DNA of the CDR3: TGTGCCAGCAGAGGGACAGAGAACACTGAAGCTTTCTTT.